The present entry profiles one TCR beta chain with its context. Its target is unknown. The sample belongs to a study of T cell repertoires in cytomegalovirus infection. About the research overall: Matching HLA type, along with CMV infection, was indicated by public TCR beta signatures.

Trimming stripped 4 bases from V and 0 bases from J, with 13 bases between. This CDR3 spans 16 amino acids. Germline V CDR1 and CDR2: MDHEN, SYDVKM. Via MiXCR, TCRdb re-called the reads, giving one row per CDR3 protein. The table lists around 94,000 distinct CDR3 sequences, 16% of them singletons. Study-wide findings and caveats: Using cumulative public TCR beta family frequency, the authors identified those who carried CMV together with the relevant HLA.

This sequence was found in a human donor in good health (CMV status not recorded). Some clones in this sample may be carry-over from other donors' samples. Sequenced sample: PBMCs. This sequence joins TRBV28 and TRBJ2-1, with a tentative D call TRBD2 (5 bases). Here the CDR3 reads CASSSPGSSSYNEQFF. CDR3 nucleotides: TGTGCCAGCAGTTCCCCGGGAAGCAGCTCCTACAATGAGCAGTTCTTC.